The T cell receptor beta chain described here comes from a study of T cells in women clearing cervical HPV infection. With respect to this clone: The read ends 3 residues before the CDR3 terminus; that terminus is restored from the germline J gene.

The method was immunoSEQ multiplex PCR; TCRdb's version includes in-frame clones alone and lacks a portion of them. Its table lists about 32,000 clones. Germline CDR1 is KGHSH and CDR2 is LQKENI. The CDR3 totals 14 residues. This chain connects TRBV18 to TRBJ1-2; no clear D gene. The sequenced sample consisted of blood buffy coat. The receptor comes from a woman between 18 and 70 years old with a cervical HPV16 infection that either progressed to CIN3+ or cleared (not recorded which). The sequenced CDR3 bases are TGTGCCAGCTCACCACCGGTGGTTCTAGGAGAC. Amino acids: CASSPPVVLGD. The CDR3 as a whole reads CASSPPVVLGDYTF.